The entry below gives a single T cell receptor (beta chain) sequence along with its context. V was pared by 3 bases and J by 10 bases, with 7 bases of the junction left unmatched. The CDR3 extends over 14 amino acids. Per the germline V gene, CDR1 is MNHEY and CDR2 is SMNVEV (reference sequence). As handled by the study authors: Amplified reference gene primers provided the basis for estimating nucleated cell counts. Here immunoSEQ multiplex PCR was the method, and the copy in TCRdb shows in-frame clones only, minus some. V, J and clone size are taken as reported in that table, and D and trimming were inferred from the DNA itself. The data hold 250,000 to 300,000 clones, with around 90% observed a single time. The sample originates from a study of blood T cell repertoires in COVID-19. Study-wide context: Some COVID-19 samples were acute and others convalescent; all came from the United States, Italy and Spain.

The recovered donors of Cohort 3 showed two negative PCRs, clearance, or symptom resolution. The chain recombines TRBV27 with TRBJ1-2, with TRBD1 matching over 11 bases. The origin of this receptor is a woman aged 40 to 50 who had recovered from COVID-19. The source material was PBMCs or T cells enriched from blood (not recorded which). The CDR3 coding sequence is TGTGCCAGCAGTTTCTCGGACAGGGGGCAAGACTACACCTTC. Protein product: CASSFSDRGQDYTF.